This T cell receptor (beta chain) was sequenced during a study of blood T cell repertoires in COVID-19 (dated by TCRdb to about 2020). The study in broad terms: Samples covering the acute and convalescent phases of COVID-19 were provided by collaborators in the United States, Italy and Spain. Where HLA class I and class II types were available, the types were taken from metadata supplied by the sample provider, not from assay-based typing. The repertoires were made available in a free public database intended to serve as a resource for research on the immune response to SARS-CoV-2. Deeply sampled blood TCRbeta repertoires from subjects exposed to, actively infected with, or recovered from COVID-19 were included in the dataset. The material from the prospective study consisted of cDNA or gDNA derived from T cells, B-cell-depleted T cells, or PBMCs. Samples came from the ongoing ImmuneRACE study (first 160 participants) plus 1,254 subjects from 6 global collaborators. Sample metadata almost always included a de-identified subject ID, COVID-19 status, age in years and sex. Study-wide findings and limitations: Clinical and demographic metadata were provided uncurated, with the amount varying by source and participant.

TCRbeta CDR3 regions were amplified from genomic DNA by means of the immunoSEQ Assay, a bias-controlled multiplex PCR. Per the authors' processing: Nucleated cell counts per sample were estimated from amplification of reference gene primers within the assay. To quantify the absolute abundance of each unique TCRbeta CDR3 rearrangement, sequence reads were collapsed and filtered. Productive Simpson clonality was computed per sample as the square root of Simpson's diversity index over productive rearrangements. The source is immuneACCESS, and TCRdb retained only in-frame sequences with V and J called. Part of the clones is not carried over; for the studies checked, unresolved V genes explain less than half of this, and the remainder is unexplained. V, J and clone size are taken as reported in that table, and D and trimming were inferred from the DNA itself. Present in this sample are approximately 270,000 clones, around 90% of which were seen just once. The ten top clones hold roughly 2.9% of the sample.

Participants in the prospective study were enrolled through a virtual design, were aged roughly 18 to 100 years, and lived in roughly 25 United States geographic areas. Cohort assignment in the prospective study relied on participant-reported clinical history from a screening survey and a study questionnaire. Exposed participants had been in contact, within 2 weeks of entering the study, with a person who had a PCR-confirmed or clinician-diagnosed case of COVID-19. Mobile phlebotomists in the prospective study collected whole blood, serum and a nasopharyngeal or oropharyngeal swab from every participant. Over an approximately 2-month period, participants in the prospective study had the option of providing additional blood draws and questionnaires. Before DNA extraction, prospective study blood samples were shipped either frozen or at room temperature. Turning to this clone: No antigen is known for it. Base-call qualities are not available, and no considerably larger clone is one nucleotide away.

The CDR3 holds 17 amino acids from the cysteine to the phenylalanine. Only CDR3 DNA remains: 51 bases, in frame from the first base. Taken from the germline V gene, the CDR1 and CDR2 loops are KGHDR and SFDVKD. Clipping removes 9 bases from V and 3 bases from J, with 12 as the unmatched junction base count. The sequenced sample was PBMCs or T cells enriched from blood (not recorded which). Recombination connected TRBV24-1 to TRBJ2-3, with TRBD2 identical over 12 junction bases. The sequence was collected from a man aged 40-49 years who had been exposed to COVID-19. Read as DNA, the sequence is TGTGCCACCGCGGCTAGCGGGAGGGCCGGTGAGACAGATACGCAGTATTTT. This is translated as CATAASGRAGETDTQYF.